The clone carrying this TCR beta chain was detected only a few times. Its target is not known. Donors ranged from roughly 6 to 100 years old and were healthy Caucasians in Russia. The source of the sample is a study of blood T cells in healthy people across ages. Notes on the study in general: Long-lived donors exceeded aged donors in naive CD4+ cells and diversity.

Losses at the gene ends were 0 bases for V and 11 bases for J; bases not matched to a gene: 10. The CDR3 consists of 15 residues. The germline CDR1 and CDR2 sequences are MGHRA and YSYEKL. Alongside a J-beta primer mix, a sample-barcoded 5' primer served in a second PCR lasting about 6 to 12 cycles. TCRdb redid the calling of the 5' RACE reads with MiXCR, one entry per CDR3 protein. The sample lists 1.5 million to 1.8 million distinct CDR3 sequences, around 40% occurring once. The material sequenced was blood. This clonotype was sampled from a young woman in good health. This chain joins TRBV4-1 and TRBJ2-5; TRBD1 aligns across 9 bases. The CDR3 DNA reads TGCGCCAGCAGCCAAGACTCGGGACAGGGCCGGGAGCAGTACTTC. This encodes CASSQDSGQGREQYF.